One sample yielded the 6 T cell receptor beta chains listed below, sequenced in a study of T cells in Graves' hyperthyroidism and ophthalmopathy. Using RNA transcripts as the source, TCR beta CDR3 regions were amplified. The HTBI set primed first-round TCR CDR3 RT-PCR. MiXCR was run by TCRdb on the multiplex PCR reads, yielding one entry per CDR3 protein. The sample records a few hundred thousand distinct CDR3 sequences, about 15% being singletons. Sequenced: blood. The origin of the receptors is a woman between 18 and 30 years old with Graves' hyperthyroidism.

This clonotype came up many times. The chain combines TRBV20-1 with TRBJ2-1; 8 bases match TRBD2. V trimming: 4 bases; J trimming: 3 bases; junction bases outside the gene matches: 8. The CDR3 has 15 residues. Germline V gene data show CDR1 as DFQATT and CDR2 as SNEGSKA (reference sequence). The CDR3 nucleotides read TGCAGTGCTACAACCCCCGGGACTAGCTACAATGAGCAGTTCTTC. The encoded protein is CSATTPGTSYNEQFF.

Worth noting for this clonotype: One end of the junction does not line up with germline, which may come from a read error. The chain joins TRBV11-3 to TRBJ2-3; D is perhaps TRBD2 (6 bases). There are 17 residues in the CDR3. Germline V gives CDR1 SGHNT, CDR2 YENEEA. The CDR3 DNA is TGTGCCAGCGGCTTAGATCAGGAAAGGACTATTGCAGATACGCAGTATTTT. This encodes CASGLDQERTIADTQYF.

This clonotype was seen repeatedly, ten times or more. The chain recombines TRBV3-1 with TRBJ1-2; no clear D gene. The CDR3 has 14 amino acids. V shed 0 bases and J shed 8 bases, with 13 bases lying between them. The germline V gene has CDR1 LGHDT and CDR2 YNNKEL (reference sequence). CDR3 amino acids: CASSQDPVFRGYTF. CDR3 nucleotides: TGTGCCAGCAGCCAAGATCCGGTGTTTCGGGGCTACACCTTC.

This clonotype was found many times. The chain carries TRBV5-1 and TRBJ2-7; TRBD2 matches 11 bases. The CDR3 runs to 15 residues. Germline V lookup: CDR1 SGHRS, CDR2 YFSETQ. Unmatched junction bases numbered 6, after V lost 4 bases and J lost 3 bases. CDR3 region: CASSILAGVRYEQYF. CDR3 sequence (DNA): TGCGCCAGCAGCATACTAGCGGGAGTTCGCTACGAGCAGTACTTC.

This clonotype has a count of ten or more. The chain recombines TRBV30 with TRBJ1-1; 8 bases match TRBD1. The CDR3 length is 14 residues. Trimming at V came to 1 base and at J to 4 bases, leaving 5 bases not matched to a gene. The germline V gene has CDR1 GTSNPN and CDR2 SVGIG (reference sequence). This CDR3 reads CAWSGQGLATEAFF. Written as DNA, the CDR3 is TGTGCCTGGAGTGGACAGGGGTTGGCCACTGAAGCTTTCTTT.

This clonotype was recorded at least ten times. The chain links TRBV5-1 to TRBJ2-1; 7 positions match TRBD2. In germline, CDR1 is SGHRS, CDR2 YFSETQ. J gave up 5 bases and V 5 bases, and 7 bases lay outside the gene matches. The CDR3 loop spans 14 amino acids. The CDR3 sequence is CASSPGGSNNEQFF. CDR3 nucleotide sequence: TGCGCCAGCAGTCCGGGGGGATCCAACAATGAGCAGTTCTTC.